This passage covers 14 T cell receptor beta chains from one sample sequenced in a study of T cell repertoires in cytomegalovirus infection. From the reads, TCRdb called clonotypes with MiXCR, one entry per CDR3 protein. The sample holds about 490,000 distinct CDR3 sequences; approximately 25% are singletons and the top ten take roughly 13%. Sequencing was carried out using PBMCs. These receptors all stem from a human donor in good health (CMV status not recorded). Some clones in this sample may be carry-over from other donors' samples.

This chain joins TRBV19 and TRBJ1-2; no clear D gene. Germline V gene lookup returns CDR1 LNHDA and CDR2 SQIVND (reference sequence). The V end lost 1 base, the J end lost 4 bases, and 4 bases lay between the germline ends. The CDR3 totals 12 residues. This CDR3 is CASSIGPYGYTF. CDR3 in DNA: TGTGCCAGTAGTATAGGTCCCTATGGCTACACCTTC. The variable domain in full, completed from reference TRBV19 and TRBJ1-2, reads DGGITQSPKYLFRKEGQNVTLSCEQNLNHDAMYWYRQDPGQGLRLIYYSQIVNDFQKGDIAEGYSVSREKKESFPLTVTSAQKNPTAFYLCASSIGPYGYTFGSGTRLTVV.

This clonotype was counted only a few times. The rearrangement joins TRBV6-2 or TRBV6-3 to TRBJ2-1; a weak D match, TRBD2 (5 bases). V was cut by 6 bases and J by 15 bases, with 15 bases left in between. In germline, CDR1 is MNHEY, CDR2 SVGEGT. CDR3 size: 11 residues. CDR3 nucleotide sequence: TGTGCCAGCAGCGAGAGGACTGTTCCGTTCTTC. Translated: CASSERTVPFF.

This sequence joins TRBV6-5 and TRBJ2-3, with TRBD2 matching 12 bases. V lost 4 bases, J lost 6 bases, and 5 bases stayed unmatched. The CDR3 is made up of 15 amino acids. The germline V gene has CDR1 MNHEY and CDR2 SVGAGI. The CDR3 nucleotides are TGTGCCAGCAGTTCTAGCGGGAGGGATTGGGATACGCAGTATTTT. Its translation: CASSSSGRDWDTQYF.

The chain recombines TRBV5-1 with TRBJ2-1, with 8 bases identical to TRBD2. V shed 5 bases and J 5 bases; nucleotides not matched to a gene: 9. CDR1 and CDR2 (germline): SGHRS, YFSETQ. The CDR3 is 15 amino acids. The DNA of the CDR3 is TGCGCCAGCAGTACGACTAGCGCGGTGGACAATGAGCAGTTCTTC. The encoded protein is CASSTTSAVDNEQFF.

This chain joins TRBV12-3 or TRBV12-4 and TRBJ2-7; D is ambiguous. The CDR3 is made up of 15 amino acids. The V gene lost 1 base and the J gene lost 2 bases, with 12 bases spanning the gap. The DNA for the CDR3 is TGTGCCAGCAGTTTAGAAGGGCGTTATACCTACGAGCAGTACTTC. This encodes CASSLEGRYTYEQYF.

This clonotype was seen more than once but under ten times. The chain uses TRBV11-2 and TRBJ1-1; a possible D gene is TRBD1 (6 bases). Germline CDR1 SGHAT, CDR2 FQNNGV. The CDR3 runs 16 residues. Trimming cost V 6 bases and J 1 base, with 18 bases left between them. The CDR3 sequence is CASSFGQRLTNTEAFF. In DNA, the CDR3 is TGTGCCAGCAGTTTCGGACAGCGACTTACGAACACTGAAGCTTTCTTT.

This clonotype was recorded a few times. DNA of the CDR3: TGCGCCAGCAGCCAAAACGACAGGGATAGTTTCTTT. Translated, it gives CASSQNDRDSFF. The gene calls are TRBV4-1 and TRBJ1-1, with TRBD1 matching over 7 bases. CDR3 length: 12 residues. V lost 2 bases and J lost 13; bases outside the gene matches: 7. CDR1 MGHRA and CDR2 YSYEKL come from the germline V gene.

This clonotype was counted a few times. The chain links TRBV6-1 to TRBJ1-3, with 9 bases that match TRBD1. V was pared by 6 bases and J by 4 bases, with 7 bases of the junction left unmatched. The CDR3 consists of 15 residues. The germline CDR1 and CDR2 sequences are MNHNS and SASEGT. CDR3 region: CASSQSGTGGNTIYF. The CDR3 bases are TGTGCCAGCAGCCAAAGTGGGACAGGGGGAAACACCATATATTTT.

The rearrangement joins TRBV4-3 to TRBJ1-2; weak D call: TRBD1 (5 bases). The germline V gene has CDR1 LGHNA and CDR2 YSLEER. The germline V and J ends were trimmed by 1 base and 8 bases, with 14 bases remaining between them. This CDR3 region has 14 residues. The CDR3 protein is CASSQGGRPHGYTF. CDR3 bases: TGCGCCAGCAGCCAAGGGGGACGCCCTCACGGCTACACCTTC.

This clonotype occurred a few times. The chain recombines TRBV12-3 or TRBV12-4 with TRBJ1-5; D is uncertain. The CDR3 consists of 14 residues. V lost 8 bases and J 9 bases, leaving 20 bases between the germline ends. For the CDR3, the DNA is TGTGCCAGCGGTAAGGGCGGATCTTATCTGCCCCAGCATTTT. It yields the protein CASGKGGSYLPQHF.

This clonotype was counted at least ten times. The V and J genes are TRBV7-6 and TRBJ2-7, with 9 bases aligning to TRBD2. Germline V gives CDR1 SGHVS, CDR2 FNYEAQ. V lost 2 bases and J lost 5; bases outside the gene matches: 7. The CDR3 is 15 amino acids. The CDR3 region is CASSLLAGGPHEQYF. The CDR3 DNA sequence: TGTGCCAGCAGCTTATTGGCGGGAGGGCCCCACGAGCAGTACTTC.

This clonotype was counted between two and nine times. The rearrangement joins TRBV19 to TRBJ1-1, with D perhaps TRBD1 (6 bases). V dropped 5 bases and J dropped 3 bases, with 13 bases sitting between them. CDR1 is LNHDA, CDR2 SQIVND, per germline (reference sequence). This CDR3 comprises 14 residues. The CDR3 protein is CASSLGQTYTEAFF. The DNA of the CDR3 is TGTGCCAGTAGTCTAGGACAGACCTACACTGAAGCTTTCTTT.

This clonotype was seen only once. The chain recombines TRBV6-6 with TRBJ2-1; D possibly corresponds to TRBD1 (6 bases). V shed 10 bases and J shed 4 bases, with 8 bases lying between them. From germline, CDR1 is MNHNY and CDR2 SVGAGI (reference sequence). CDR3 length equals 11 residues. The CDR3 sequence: CATQGYNEQFF. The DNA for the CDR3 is TGTGCCACCCAGGGGTACAATGAGCAGTTCTTC.

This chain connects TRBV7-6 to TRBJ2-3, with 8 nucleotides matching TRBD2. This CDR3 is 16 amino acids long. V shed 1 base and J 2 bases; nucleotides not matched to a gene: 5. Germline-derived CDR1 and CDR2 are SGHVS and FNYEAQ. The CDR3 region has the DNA TGTGCCAGCAGCTTAGGGGCGGGAGGTAACACAGATACGCAGTATTTT. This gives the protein CASSLGAGGNTDTQYF.